What follows are 5 T cell receptor beta chains derived from one specimen sequenced in a study of T cell responses to AZD1222 COVID-19 vaccine. Sequencing used immunoSEQ multiplex PCR; TCRdb keeps in-frame clones, though not all of them. The data contain about 60,000 clones, 65% to 85% of them singletons. The specimen comprised peripheral blood, sampled on day 0 of AZD1222 vaccination. These receptors were taken from an adult in good health.

The chain employs TRBV6-6 and TRBJ2-7, with 7 bases that match TRBD2. Germline V CDR1 and CDR2: MNHNY, SVGAGI (reference sequence). J lost 3 bases, V lost 5 bases, and 19 bases had no gene match. The CDR3 runs 18 residues. The chain's CDR3 is CASSLLPGMRGFLYEQYF. CDR3 sequence (DNA): TGTGCCAGCAGTCTCCTCCCCGGTATGCGGGGGTTCCTCTACGAGCAGTACTTC.

V is TRBV28 and J is TRBJ1-2; D not resolved. CDR1 and CDR2 from the germline V gene are MDHEN and SYDVKM. Trimming shortened V by 6 bases and J by 6 bases, and 20 bases separated the two germline ends. The CDR3 is 15 residues long. The CDR3 here is CASSQLSTVTNGYTF. The CDR3 bases are TGTGCCAGCAGCCAACTATCGACTGTTACTAATGGCTACACCTTC.

This clone is a singleton in its sample. The V gene is TRBV6-5, the J gene TRBJ2-1; TRBD1 is a possible D gene (6 bases). Germline V gene lookup returns CDR1 MNHEY and CDR2 SVGAGI. V lost 10 bases and J lost 5, with 21 bases in between. The CDR3 contains 15 residues. In DNA form, the CDR3 reads TGTGCCACCATGCCCATGGACAGCTCAAACAATGAGCAGTTCTTC. Translated, it gives CATMPMDSSNNEQFF.

The gene calls are TRBV6-6 and TRBJ2-7; D remains unclear. CDR1 and CDR2 (germline): MNHNY, SVGAGI (reference sequence). The V gene lost 2 bases and the J gene lost 2 bases, with 16 bases spanning the gap. The CDR3 runs 16 residues. This CDR3 is CASSYNSGANTYEQYF. Here the CDR3 DNA reads TGTGCCAGCAGTTACAACTCCGGAGCGAATACCTACGAGCAGTACTTC.

The chain has TRBV2 and TRBJ2-2; weak D call: TRBD1 (5 bases). Trimming removed 10 bases from V and 1 base from J, with 16 bases in between. This CDR3 region has 15 residues. Germline CDR1 SNHLY, CDR2 FYNNEI. The CDR3 spells CATTRGRENTGELFF. The CDR3, as DNA: TGTGCCACCACAAGGGGCAGGGAGAACACCGGGGAGCTGTTTTTT. The full variable domain, completed using reference TRBV2 and TRBJ2-2, is EPEVTQTPSHQVTQMGQEVILRCVPISNHLYFYWYRQILGQKVEFLVSFYNNEISEKSEIFDDQFSVERPDGSNFTLKIRSTKLEDSAMYFCATTRGRENTGELFFGEGSRLTVL.